One and the same sample provided the 17 T cell receptor beta chains below, sequenced in a study of metastatic and nonmetastatic thyroid tumors. TCRdb re-called the PCR reads through MiXCR. The data hold approximately 13,000 clones, with around 10% observed a single time. There were no patients who had received any treatment before thyroid surgery. The sequenced sample was blood. Source of these receptors: a female donor with papillary thyroid cancer or a benign thyroid nodule (not recorded which). Some clones in this sample may be carry-over from other donors' samples.

This clone was picked up many times. The genes are TRBV9 and TRBJ2-3; 8 bases fit TRBD2. The CDR3 sequence is 18 residues long. Trimming cost V 3 bases and J 0 bases; bases outside gene matches: 12. Germline CDR1 and CDR2: SGDLS and YYNGEE. CDR3 region: CASSALASSGRSTDTQYF. The CDR3 DNA reads TGTGCCAGCAGCGCCCTTGCCTCAAGCGGGAGAAGCACAGATACGCAGTATTTT.

By its share, this clone is medium-sized. The gene calls are TRBV6-1 and TRBJ2-3; 8 bases match TRBD2. Unmatched junction bases numbered 8, after V lost 3 bases and J lost 6 bases. Germline lookup yields CDR1 MNHNS and CDR2 SASEGT. The CDR3 has 15 residues. The CDR3 here is CASSEGVIAGDTQYF. CDR3 nucleotide sequence: TGTGCCAGCAGTGAGGGGGTAATAGCGGGGGATACGCAGTATTTT.

For this clone: A read error may explain this, as a much larger clone is one base away. The same CDR3 is also encoded by other DNA sequences in this sample. The chain carries TRBV28 and TRBJ2-4; unclear D gene. Per germline, CDR1 MDHEN and CDR2 SYDVKM. The CDR3 has 15 residues. Trimming stripped 3 bases from V and 6 bases from J, with 15 bases between. The CDR3 reads CASSLVASGGNIQYF. CDR3 nucleotide sequence: TGTGCCAGCAGTTTGGTGGCTAGTGGCGGAAACATTCAGTACTTC.

In the case of this clone: This could be a read error, since a much larger clone is one nucleotide away. This chain links TRBV5-1 with TRBJ1-4; the match to TRBD1 covers 8 bases. The germline V gene has CDR1 SGHRS and CDR2 YFSETQ. The J segment lost 7 bases and the V segment lost 4 bases, leaving 9 bases of the junction unmatched. The CDR3 has 15 residues. CDR3 region: CASSLEAGGGEKLFF. The CDR3 region has the DNA TGCGCCAGCAGCCTAGAGGCAGGGGGCGGTGAAAAACTGTTTTTT. Full variable domain (rest looked up from reference TRBV5-1 and TRBJ1-4): KAGVTQTPRYLIKTRGQQVTLSCSPISGHRSVSWYQQTPGQGLQFLFEYFSETQRNKGNFPGRFSGRQFSNSRSEMNVSTLELGDSALYLCASSLEAGGGEKLFFGSGTQLSVL.

V gene TRBV20-1 combines with J gene TRBJ1-1; 7 bases align to TRBD1. Germline-derived CDR1 and CDR2 are DFQATT and SNEGSKA (reference sequence). V trimming: 6 bases; J trimming: 1 base; junction bases outside the gene matches: 5. The CDR3 consists of 13 residues. CDR3 protein: CSARRTGNTEAFF. The DNA of the CDR3 is TGCAGTGCCCGGAGGACAGGGAACACTGAAGCTTTCTTT.

This clone came up many times. The rearrangement links TRBV7-9 to TRBJ2-1, with TRBD2 matching over 11 bases. V trimming: 5 bases; J trimming: 7 bases; junction bases outside the gene matches: 7. The V gene's germline CDR1 is SEHNR and CDR2 FQNEAQ (reference sequence). CDR3 size: 15 residues. CDR3 nucleotides: TGTGCCAGCAGCCTGGGACTAGCGGTATCAAATGAGCAGTTCTTC. Protein product: CASSLGLAVSNEQFF.

This clone was seen ten or more times. V is TRBV7-2 and J is TRBJ1-5; the match to TRBD1 covers 8 bases. This CDR3 spans 14 amino acids. Trimming removed 0 bases from V and 11 bases from J; junction bases left unmatched: 6. Germline V gene data show CDR1 as SGHTA and CDR2 as FQGNSA. This CDR3 reads CASSLARQGAAQHF. The CDR3 DNA follows: TGTGCCAGCAGCTTAGCGCGTCAGGGGGCTGCCCAGCATTTT.

The V call is TRBV27, the J call TRBJ1-6; D is perhaps TRBD1 (6 bases). This CDR3 contains 17 residues. Trimming shortened V by 3 bases and J by 4 bases, and 16 bases separated the two germline ends. Germline CDR1 and CDR2: MNHEY and SMNVEV (reference sequence). The CDR3 nucleotides are TGTGCCAGCAGTTTCACGGGGGGCCGATGGTATAATTCACCCCTCCACTTT. It is translated as CASSFTGGRWYNSPLHF.

The chain has TRBV5-1 and TRBJ1-1; the D gene is possibly TRBD1 (6 bases). V was trimmed by 5 bases and J by 2 bases, leaving 16 bases between them. Germline loops: CDR1 SGHRS, CDR2 YFSETQ. The CDR3 spans 15 residues. The CDR3 loop reads CASSQEGGLNTEAFF. The CDR3 coding sequence is TGCGCCAGCAGTCAGGAGGGGGGGCTCAACACTGAAGCTTTCTTT.

This clone was seen ten or more times. V is TRBV15 and J is TRBJ2-1; 11 nucleotides align to TRBD2. The V and J ends lost 0 bases and 7 bases, in that order; junction bases with no gene match: 8. In germline, CDR1 is LNHNV, CDR2 YYDKDF (reference sequence). The CDR3 extends over 17 amino acids. The CDR3 loop is CATSRDPTSGSLNEQFF. CDR3 DNA sequence: TGTGCCACCAGCAGAGATCCAACTAGCGGGAGTTTAAATGAGCAGTTCTTC.

This clone was counted at least ten times. V usage is TRBV5-1 and J usage is TRBJ1-2; D ambiguous. CDR3 length equals 13 residues. V shed 4 bases and J shed 5 bases, with 12 bases lying between them. Germline assignment: CDR1 SGHRS and CDR2 YFSETQ. CDR3 sequence (DNA): TGCGCCAGCAGCCGCGGCCCAGAGTATGGCTACACCTTC. This codes for CASSRGPEYGYTF.

This clone has ten or more counts. The rearrangement links TRBV6-5 to TRBJ1-4; D is ambiguous. From germline, CDR1 is MNHEY and CDR2 SVGAGI. Trimming removed 2 bases from V and 7 bases from J, with 8 bases in between. This CDR3 is 13 amino acids long. As DNA, the CDR3 is TGTGCCAGCAGTTACGAGGGCCCTGAAAAACTGTTTTTT. This sequence encodes CASSYEGPEKLFF.

At least ten counts were recorded for this clone. This may come from a read error, since a much larger clone is one base off. The genes are TRBV25-1 and TRBJ2-7, with D possibly TRBD1 on 6 matching bases. CDR3 length: 13 amino acids. Trimming stripped 6 bases from V and 5 bases from J, with 14 bases between. Germline V gene data show CDR1 as MGHDK and CDR2 as SYGVNS. This chain's CDR3 is CASSLQGSDEQYF. The CDR3 DNA reads TGTGCCAGCAGCTTACAGGGATCCGACGAGCAGTACTTC.

Notes on this clone: The junction and the germline gene differ at one end; a read error may be behind it. This specimen includes other DNA sequences encoding the same CDR3. V gene TRBV6-1 combines with J gene TRBJ2-7; D possibly corresponds to TRBD1 (6 bases). The CDR3 sequence is 15 residues long. In germline, CDR1 is MNHNS, CDR2 SASEGT. The CDR3 sequence: CASSESGTGSGEQYF. CDR3 coding DNA: TGTGCCAGTAGTGAAAGCGGTACAGGGTCAGGCGAGCAGTACTTC.

In this sample, this clone turned up many times. This chain joins TRBV15 and TRBJ1-6, with 7 positions matching TRBD1. The CDR3 has 16 residues. The V gene's germline CDR1 is LNHNV and CDR2 YYDKDF (reference sequence). After removal of 1 base from V and 10 bases from J, the junction contained 10 bases not matched to a gene. CDR3 coding DNA: TGTGCCACCAGCAGAGGGGAGGGGACAGTATCCTCACCCCTCCACTTT. Protein sequence: CATSRGEGTVSSPLHF.

This clone was seen repeatedly, ten times or more. This sequence joins TRBV4-3 and TRBJ2-6; the D is unclear. Germline assignment: CDR1 LGHNA and CDR2 YSLEER. Trimming took off 1 base at V and 4 bases at J, with 8 bases between the two ends. This CDR3 region has 15 residues. The DNA of the CDR3 is TGCGCCAGCAGCCAAGGTTTAAGGGGGGCCAACGTCCTGACTTTC. This encodes CASSQGLRGANVLTF.

This clone appeared many times. The identical CDR3 is also encoded by other nucleotide sequences in the sample. The chain recombines TRBV3-1 with TRBJ2-7, with 10 bases fitting TRBD1. The CDR3 has 15 residues. Germline CDR1 reads LGHDT; CDR2 reads YNNKEL (reference sequence). J was trimmed by 3 bases and V by 1 base; bases with no gene match: 3. This CDR3 reads CASSQGTGGYYEQYF. The CDR3, as DNA: TGTGCCAGCAGCCAAGGGACAGGGGGGTACTACGAGCAGTACTTC.